Described below is a single T cell receptor beta chain sequence and its context. Authors' data handling: Nucleated cell number was recorded as an estimate derived from reference gene primer amplification. Sequencing was performed with immunoSEQ multiplex PCR; in TCRdb, only in-frame clones are kept and a portion is missing. V, J and clone size are those of that table, while D and trimming were read from the DNA. Of approximately 90,000 clones listed, 75% to 90% are singletons. This sample was included in a study of blood T cell repertoires in COVID-19. The germline V gene has CDR1 MNHEY and CDR2 SVGAGI. The V end lost 6 bases, the J end lost 2 bases, and 14 bases lay between the germline ends. This CDR3 comprises 15 residues.

The chain has TRBV6-5 and TRBJ2-1; a possible D gene is TRBD2 (6 bases). The sample comprised peripheral blood. The source of this sequence is a woman aged 80 or older with active or convalescent COVID-19. This CDR3 reads CASSLTRITYNEQFF. For the CDR3, the DNA is TGTGCCAGCAGCTTGACTAGGATCACCTACAATGAGCAGTTCTTC.